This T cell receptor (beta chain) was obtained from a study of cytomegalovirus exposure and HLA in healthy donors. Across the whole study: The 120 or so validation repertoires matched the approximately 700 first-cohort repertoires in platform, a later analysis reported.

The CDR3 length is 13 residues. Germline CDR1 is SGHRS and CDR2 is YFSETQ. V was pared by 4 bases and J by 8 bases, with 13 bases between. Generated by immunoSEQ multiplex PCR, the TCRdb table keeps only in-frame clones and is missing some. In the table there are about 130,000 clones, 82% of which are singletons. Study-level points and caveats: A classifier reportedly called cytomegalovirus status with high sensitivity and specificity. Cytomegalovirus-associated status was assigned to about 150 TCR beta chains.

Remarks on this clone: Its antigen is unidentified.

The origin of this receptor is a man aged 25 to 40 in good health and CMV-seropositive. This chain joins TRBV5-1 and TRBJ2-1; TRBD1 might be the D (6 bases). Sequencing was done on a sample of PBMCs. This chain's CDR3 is CASSPNRADEQFF. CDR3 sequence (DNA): TGCGCCAGCAGCCCTAACAGGGCCGATGAGCAGTTCTTC.